The 24 T cell receptor beta chains below all came from one sample that was sequenced in a study of cytomegalovirus exposure and HLA in healthy donors. Here immunoSEQ multiplex PCR was the method, and the copy in TCRdb shows in-frame clones only, minus some. There are a few hundred thousand clones in the sample; almost 90% occur only once, and more than 0.35% lies in the top ten. The sequenced material came from PBMCs. The receptors derive from a woman between 18 and 29 years old in good health and CMV-seronegative.

This clone was seen only once. The rearrangement uses TRBV7-6 and TRBJ2-7, with TRBD1 matching 9 bases. The trim removed 0 bases at V and 3 bases at J, leaving 3 bases unmatched. This CDR3 is 15 amino acids long. Germline CDR1 is SGHVS and CDR2 is FNYEAQ. The CDR3 loop is CASSLAPGQGYEQYF. DNA of the CDR3: TGTGCCAGCAGCTTAGCTCCGGGACAGGGCTACGAGCAGTACTTC.

In this sample, this clone turned up once. The chain combines TRBV21-1 with TRBJ1-5; the table gives TRBD1 as D, unverified against the DNA. TRBV21-1 is marked as a pseudogene. This CDR3 spans 16 amino acids. In DNA form, the CDR3 reads TGTGCCAGCAGCAAAGAGGTAGACAGGGTTTTCCAGCCCCAGCATTTT. This encodes CASSKEVDRVFQPQHF.

This clone was found once. The rearrangement uses TRBV18 and TRBJ1-4; TRBD1 matches at 8 bases. The length of the CDR3 is 15 residues. V lost 2 bases and J lost 5; bases outside the gene matches: 4. The germline V gene has CDR1 KGHSH and CDR2 LQKENI. For the CDR3, the DNA is TGTGCCAGCTCACCAAGACAGGGGCGCAATGAAAAACTGTTTTTT. Protein product: CASSPRQGRNEKLFF.

The chain carries TRBV7-9 and TRBJ2-5; TRBD1 matches at 11 bases. Trimming removed 5 bases from V and 9 bases from J; junction bases left unmatched: 17. Germline CDR1 is SEHNR and CDR2 is FQNEAQ (reference sequence). This CDR3 region has 17 residues. The CDR3 spells CASSPLRGTGGLRAQYF. The CDR3 nucleotides read TGTGCCAGCAGCCCATTGAGGGGGACAGGGGGTCTCCGGGCCCAGTACTTC.

As regards this clone: Distinct nucleotide sequences in the sample also encode this CDR3. This chain connects TRBV7-2 to TRBJ2-1; 8 positions agree with TRBD2. The CDR3 is 15 residues long. The germline CDR1 and CDR2 sequences are SGHTA and FQGNSA. V gave up 4 bases and J gave up 1 base; unmatched junction bases: 3. CDR3 region: CASSSSGGSYNEQFF. As DNA, the CDR3 is TGTGCCAGCAGCTCGAGCGGGGGTTCCTACAATGAGCAGTTCTTC.

This chain connects TRBV28 to TRBJ1-5; 9 bases are a match to TRBD1. Germline V gene data show CDR1 as MDHEN and CDR2 as SYDVKM. This CDR3 has 17 amino acids. The trim removed 0 bases at V and 0 bases at J, leaving 3 bases unmatched. The CDR3: CASSLWDRGISNQPQHF. The DNA for the CDR3 is TGTGCCAGCAGTTTATGGGACAGGGGTATTAGCAATCAGCCCCAGCATTTT.

In this sample, this clone turned up a few times. This chain uses TRBV10-1 with TRBJ2-1; D is unresolved. Trimming removed 5 bases from V and 0 bases from J, with 8 bases in between. Germline V lookup: CDR1 WNHNN, CDR2 SYGVQD (reference sequence). The CDR3 is 14 residues long. This CDR3 is CASSSSFSYNEQFF. The CDR3 nucleotides are TGCGCCAGCAGTTCGAGTTTCTCCTACAATGAGCAGTTCTTC.

There are a few counts of this clone. V usage is TRBV7-2 and J usage is TRBJ1-2, with D unresolved. Germline CDR1 reads SGHTA; CDR2 reads FQGNSA. This CDR3 is 12 amino acids long. V was shortened by 5 bases and J by 4 bases, with 8 bases between the two germline ends. CDR3 coding DNA: TGTGCCAGCAGCCAAACGGGCTATGGCTACACCTTC. It specifies CASSQTGYGYTF.

V and J are TRBV18 and TRBJ2-7, with 8 bases lining up with TRBD1. With 4 bases clipped from V and 6 bases from J, the junction kept 8 bases outside the gene matches. Germline CDR1 is KGHSH and CDR2 is LQKENI. CDR3 length equals 14 residues. In DNA, the CDR3 is TGTGCCAGCTCACAGAGACAGGGGATGGTCGAGCAGTACGTC. Protein sequence: CASSQRQGMVEQYV.

CDR3 amino acids: CASSFETSGTTYEQYF. The CDR3 DNA sequence: TGTGCCAGCAGCTTCGAGACTAGCGGAACAACCTACGAGCAGTACTTC. The chain couples TRBV7-9 to TRBJ2-7, with 9 bases aligning to TRBD2. Germline CDR1 SEHNR, CDR2 FQNEAQ (reference sequence). V shed 3 bases and J 2 bases; nucleotides not matched to a gene: 8. The CDR3 runs 16 residues.

The chain recombines TRBV28 with TRBJ2-1; TRBD2 matches at 7 bases. CDR3 size: 15 residues. The junction had 7 bases not matched to a gene; V was cut back by 8 bases and J by 0 bases. Germline CDR1 is MDHEN and CDR2 is SYDVKM. The CDR3 loop is CASRTGGISYNEQFF. The CDR3 DNA reads as TGTGCCAGCCGTACGGGGGGAATCTCCTACAATGAGCAGTTCTTC. Full variable domain (missing parts from reference TRBV28 and TRBJ2-1): DVKVTQSSRYLVKRTGEKVFLECVQDMDHENMFWYRQDPGLGLRLIYFSYDVKMKEKGDIPEGYSVSREKKERFSLILESASTNQTSMYLCASRTGGISYNEQFFGPGTRLTVL.

In its sample, this clone was seen once. V and J are TRBV2 and TRBJ2-3; 9 bases align to TRBD1. Unmatched junction bases numbered 6, after V lost 9 bases and J lost 2 bases. This CDR3 contains 14 residues. From germline, CDR1 is SNHLY and CDR2 FYNNEI. The CDR3 loop reads CARRTGENTDTQYF. The CDR3 DNA is TGTGCCAGGAGGACAGGGGAAAACACAGATACGCAGTATTTT.

J is TRBJ2-1 and V is TRBV28, with 7 bases matching TRBD2. The trim removed 3 bases at V and 0 bases at J, leaving 5 bases unmatched. There are 16 residues in the CDR3. The germline V gene encodes CDR1 MDHEN and CDR2 SYDVKM. CDR3 in DNA: TGTGCCAGCAGTTTCGGGCGGGGGTCCTCCTACAATGAGCAGTTCTTC. Translated, it gives CASSFGRGSSYNEQFF.

This clone appeared once. The CDR3 here is CASTPGVSNQPQHF. The CDR3 DNA follows: TGCGCCAGCACGCCGGGGGTTAGCAATCAGCCCCAGCATTTT. V usage is TRBV10-2 and J usage is TRBJ1-5; the D gene is possibly TRBD1 (5 bases). This CDR3 has 14 residues. Looked up from germline, CDR1 is WSHSY and CDR2 is SAAADI. V was shortened by 7 bases and J by 0 bases, with 10 bases between the two germline ends.

The gene calls are TRBV4-1 and TRBJ2-1, with 11 bases lining up with TRBD2. This CDR3 spans 16 amino acids. V was clipped by 1 base and J by 4 bases; unmatched bases: 3. The germline CDR1 and CDR2 sequences are MGHRA and YSYEKL. CDR3 nucleotide sequence: TGCGCCAGCAGCCAAGTAGCGGGGGGGATTTACAATGAGCAGTTCTTC. It yields the protein CASSQVAGGIYNEQFF.

CDR3 sequence (DNA): TGTGCCAGCAGTCTAGGACAGGGTGTGCGGGGCACTGAAGCTTTCTTT. Translated: CASSLGQGVRGTEAFF. The chain employs TRBV27 and TRBJ1-1; 8 nucleotides align to TRBD1. The V gene end was trimmed by 5 bases and the J gene end by 4 bases; junction bases not matched to a gene: 12. The CDR3 is 16 amino acids. CDR1 and CDR2 (germline): MNHEY, SMNVEV (reference sequence).

The sample holds a few counts of this clone. The chain combines TRBV6-4 with TRBJ1-5, with unresolved D. V lost 4 bases and J 8 bases, leaving 12 bases between the germline ends. The CDR3 runs 13 residues. The germline CDR1 and CDR2 sequences are MRHNA and SNTAGT. The CDR3 spells CASSVTGDEPQHF. Written as DNA, the CDR3 is TGTGCCAGCAGTGTAACCGGGGATGAGCCCCAGCATTTT.

This clone occurred a few times. This sequence joins TRBV7-9 and TRBJ2-2; possibly TRBD2 for D (6 bases). The V and J ends lost 2 bases and 4 bases respectively, with 8 bases between them. The CDR3 loop spans 14 amino acids. Germline CDR1 is SEHNR and CDR2 is FQNEAQ (reference sequence). The CDR3 DNA follows: TGTGCCAGCAGCTTAATCGGGGGCACCGGGGAGCTGTTTTTT. It codes for CASSLIGGTGELFF.

The chain recombines TRBV2 with TRBJ2-6; 9 bases match TRBD1. CDR1 and CDR2 (germline): SNHLY, FYNNEI. V lost 2 bases to trimming and J lost 2 bases; unmatched junction nucleotides: 7. The CDR3 is made up of 18 amino acids. The CDR3 spells CASSERVQGATGANVLTF. The CDR3 DNA reads TGTGCCAGCAGTGAAAGGGTACAGGGGGCGACTGGGGCCAACGTCCTGACTTTC.

The chain is built from TRBV4-1 and TRBJ1-2, with TRBD1 as a possible D gene (6 bases). Germline CDR1 and CDR2: MGHRA and YSYEKL. V lost 4 bases to trimming and J lost 2 bases, with 17 bases between them. The CDR3 is made up of 16 amino acids. This CDR3 is CASSPDTDRANYGYTF. CDR3 nucleotide sequence: TGCGCCAGCAGCCCCGACACGGACAGAGCCAACTATGGCTACACCTTC.

The chain combines TRBV5-1 with TRBJ2-2; 12 bases are shared with TRBD2. The CDR3 is 17 amino acids. Germline-derived CDR1 and CDR2 are SGHRS and YFSETQ. The junction had 9 bases not matched to a gene; V was cut back by 3 bases and J by 6 bases. The chain's CDR3 is CASSSSSGGALSGELFF. CDR3 in DNA: TGCGCCAGCAGCTCCTCTAGCGGGGGGGCCTTGTCCGGGGAGCTGTTTTTT.

As regards this clone: Its ends do not fully match the called genes, so a read error is possible. The chain links TRBV7-4 to TRBJ2-7; 7 nucleotides match TRBD1. The V gene's germline CDR1 is SGHVT and CDR2 SQSDAQ. CDR3 size: 11 residues. The CDR3 bases are TGTGCCAGCAGCCGGGGACAGAGCACTCCATTC. This sequence encodes CASSRGQSTPF. Supplemented by reference TRBV7-4 and TRBJ2-7, the full variable domain reads GAGVSQSPRYKVAKRGRDVALRCDSISGHVTLYWYRQTLGQGSEVLTYSQSDAQRDKSGRPSGRFSAERPERSVSTLKIQRTEQGDSAVYLCASSRGQSTPFGPGTRLTVT.

About this clone: Other DNA sequences of this sample code for an identical CDR3. The V and J genes are TRBV6-6 and TRBJ2-1, with 7 bases aligning to TRBD1. The CDR3 consists of 13 residues. V lost 6 bases, J lost 1 base, and 0 bases stayed unmatched. Germline V CDR1 and CDR2: MNHNY, SVGAGI (reference sequence). This CDR3 reads CASRTGSYNEQFF. DNA for the CDR3: TGTGCCAGCAGGACAGGGTCCTACAATGAGCAGTTCTTC.

The V gene is TRBV6-1, the J gene TRBJ1-1; the D gene is possibly TRBD1 (5 bases). The CDR3 is 17 amino acids. V was cut by 2 bases and J by 1 base, with 17 bases left in between. CDR1 and CDR2 from the germline V gene are MNHNS and SASEGT. CDR3 coding DNA: TGTGCCAGCAGTGAACCTGGACATCCGGGCGGGAACACTGAAGCTTTCTTT. As protein: CASSEPGHPGGNTEAFF.